These 22 T cell receptor beta chains came from one sample sequenced in a study of cytomegalovirus exposure and HLA in healthy donors. Both 60 Vbeta primers and 13 Jbeta primers went into the PCR. Produced via immunoSEQ multiplex PCR; TCRdb's table is partial and in-frame only. The sample lists 85,000 to 130,000 clones, about two thirds seen once, with about 2.5% in the top ten. Source material: PBMCs. The origin of the receptors is a female donor in good health and CMV-seronegative.

This clone was seen a few times. The chain carries TRBV7-3 and TRBJ2-2; 10 bases map to TRBD2. Trimming cost V 4 bases and J 6 bases; bases outside gene matches: 5. Germline V gene data show CDR1 as SGHTA and CDR2 as FQGTGA. The CDR3 loop spans 15 amino acids. The CDR3: CASSSLAGSSGELFF. The CDR3 nucleotides read TGTGCCAGCAGCTCACTAGCGGGATCTTCCGGGGAGCTGTTTTTT.

The CDR3 loop reads CASSLGQGARYTEAFF. The CDR3 nucleotides are TGTGCCAGCAGCTTAGGACAGGGGGCCAGGTACACTGAAGCTTTCTTT. The chain couples TRBV7-6 to TRBJ1-1, with TRBD1 matching over 10 bases. The germline gives CDR1 SGHVS, CDR2 FNYEAQ. V shed 1 base and J 3 bases; nucleotides not matched to a gene: 5. The CDR3 sequence is 16 residues long.

The chain employs TRBV6-4 and TRBJ2-7; 10 positions match TRBD2. This CDR3 is built from 15 residues. Germline loops: CDR1 MRHNA, CDR2 SNTAGT. With V trimmed by 4 bases and J by 4 bases, 7 bases remained unmatched. DNA for the CDR3: TGTGCCAGCAGTGTCGAAGCGGGAGGGCAGTACGAGCAGTACTTC. Protein sequence: CASSVEAGGQYEQYF.

The V call is TRBV5-4, the J call TRBJ2-7, with D perhaps matching TRBD2 (6 bases). Trimming removed 4 bases at V and 5 bases at J, with 13 bases between. The CDR3 runs to 13 residues. Germline V gene data show CDR1 as SGHNT and CDR2 as YYREEE (reference sequence). The CDR3 DNA is TGTGCCAGCAGCCCGACTAGTAACGACGAGCAGTACTTC. Amino acid sequence: CASSPTSNDEQYF.

The rearrangement links TRBV5-4 to TRBJ2-3; the match to TRBD2 covers 7 bases. The CDR3 covers 15 residues. V gave up 4 bases and J gave up 4 bases; unmatched junction bases: 9. Germline V CDR1 and CDR2: SGHNT, YYREEE (reference sequence). The CDR3 spells CASSMGGGFADTQYF. The CDR3 DNA reads TGTGCCAGCAGCATGGGGGGGGGATTTGCAGATACGCAGTATTTT.

The chain links TRBV28 to TRBJ1-2; D possibly corresponds to TRBD1 (5 bases). CDR1 and CDR2 from the germline V gene are MDHEN and SYDVKM. The CDR3 length is 12 residues. The ends were cut back, 2 bases at V and 8 bases at J, with 9 bases in the middle. CDR3 loop: CASSLKTVGYTF. CDR3 bases: TGTGCCAGCAGTTTAAAGACAGTCGGCTACACCTTC.

The rearrangement links TRBV5-1 to TRBJ2-2; the match to TRBD1 covers 10 bases. Germline V CDR1 and CDR2: SGHRS, YFSETQ. Losses at the gene ends were 2 bases for V and 7 bases for J; bases not matched to a gene: 8. CDR3 length: 16 residues. The CDR3 DNA reads as TGCGCCAGCAGCTTACGACAGGGGGCTCGGGGCGGGGAGCTGTTTTTT. It encodes CASSLRQGARGGELFF. Full variable domain (missing parts from reference TRBV5-1 and TRBJ2-2): KAGVTQTPRYLIKTRGQQVTLSCSPISGHRSVSWYQQTPGQGLQFLFEYFSETQRNKGNFPGRFSGRQFSNSRSEMNVSTLELGDSALYLCASSLRQGARGGELFFGEGSRLTVL.

This chain uses TRBV7-3 with TRBJ1-3, with 7 bases matching TRBD1. The CDR3 extends over 14 amino acids. Trimming at V came to 5 bases and at J to 2 bases, leaving 3 bases not matched to a gene. Germline-derived CDR1 and CDR2 are SGHTA and FQGTGA. The CDR3 sequence: CASSLTGTGNTIYF. CDR3 DNA sequence: TGTGCCAGCAGCCTGACAGGGACTGGAAACACCATATATTTT.

This sequence joins TRBV28 and TRBJ1-3, with D hard to call. The CDR3 has 13 amino acids. Trimming took 8 bases from V and 5 from J, leaving 13 bases between them. Germline CDR1 reads MDHEN; CDR2 reads SYDVKM. The CDR3 nucleotides are TGTGCCAGCTCGTTTGTGGAGCGAAACACCATATATTTT. This sequence encodes CASSFVERNTIYF.

V gene TRBV7-9 combines with J gene TRBJ1-2; TRBD1 matches 8 bases. The germline gives CDR1 SEHNR, CDR2 FQNEAQ (reference sequence). The CDR3 consists of 13 residues. V lost 5 bases, J lost 13 bases, and 12 bases stayed unmatched. In DNA form, the CDR3 reads TGTGCCAGCAGCCCTGGACAGGGCCGGGCCGGCACCTTC. The encoded protein is CASSPGQGRAGTF.

V is TRBV2 and J is TRBJ2-5, with 13 nucleotides matching TRBD2. The J segment lost 6 bases and the V segment lost 3 bases, leaving 4 bases of the junction unmatched. This CDR3 comprises 15 residues. Germline values: CDR1 SNHLY, CDR2 FYNNEI. CDR3 coding DNA: TGTGCCAGCAGTGATACTAGCGGGAGGGCCAAGACCCAGTACTTC. Its protein product is CASSDTSGRAKTQYF.

This sequence joins TRBV6-7 and TRBJ2-1, with TRBD2 matching over 10 bases. TRBV6-7 carries the ORF label, with uncertain function. Trimming cost V 10 bases and J 9 bases; bases outside gene matches: 15. The CDR3 is 15 amino acids. The CDR3 sequence is CATPEGLAGVSEQFF. CDR3 DNA sequence: TGTGCCACGCCTGAGGGGCTAGCGGGAGTGTCTGAGCAGTTCTTC.

The V call is TRBV7-8, the J call TRBJ2-7, with TRBD2 identical over 7 bases. Germline V gene data show CDR1 as SGHVS and CDR2 as FQNEAQ. J was trimmed by 0 bases and V by 1 base; bases with no gene match: 3. The CDR3 consists of 15 residues. The chain's CDR3 is CASSLGLADSYEQYF. The CDR3 DNA is TGTGCCAGCAGCTTAGGGCTAGCGGACTCCTACGAGCAGTACTTC.

V gene TRBV7-2 combines with J gene TRBJ2-5, with TRBD2 as a possible D gene (6 bases). Looked up from germline, CDR1 is SGHTA and CDR2 is FQGNSA. V was pared by 6 bases and J by 4 bases, with 12 bases between. This CDR3 contains 13 residues. This CDR3 is CASSLLAVETQYF. The CDR3 nucleotides read TGTGCCAGCAGTTTACTAGCCGTAGAGACCCAGTACTTC.

This clone came up a few times. The rearrangement links TRBV29-1 to TRBJ2-1; 10 bases line up with TRBD2. CDR1 is SQVTM, CDR2 ANQGSEA, per germline. J was trimmed by 8 bases and V by 3 bases; bases with no gene match: 4. The CDR3 has 13 residues. CDR3 sequence (DNA): TGCAGCGTTGATCCTAGCGGGAGAGATGAGCAGTTCTTC. Its translation is CSVDPSGRDEQFF.

The chain uses TRBV6-1 and TRBJ2-1, with D tentatively TRBD1 (6 bases). Per germline, CDR1 MNHNS and CDR2 SASEGT. The CDR3 runs 14 residues. Trimming took 7 bases from V and 7 from J, leaving 17 bases between them. CDR3: CASKSDSPRNEQFF. The CDR3 DNA reads TGTGCCAGCAAATCGGACAGTCCGAGGAATGAGCAGTTCTTC.

The V and J genes are TRBV11-2 and TRBJ1-5; 9 nucleotides agree with TRBD1. Germline V gene lookup returns CDR1 SGHAT and CDR2 FQNNGV. The CDR3 length is 16 residues. Trimming removed 1 base from V and 7 bases from J; junction bases left unmatched: 8. CDR3 sequence reads: CASSLGGQGFGQPQHF. The CDR3 DNA sequence: TGTGCCAGCAGCTTAGGGGGACAGGGTTTCGGGCAGCCCCAGCATTTT. The variable domain in full, with the rest retrieved from reference TRBV11-2 and TRBJ1-5, is EAGVAQSPRYKIIEKRQSVAFWCNPISGHATLYWYQQILGQGPKLLIQFQNNGVVDDSQLPKDRFSAERLKGVDSTLKIQPAKLEDSAVYLCASSLGGQGFGQPQHFGDGTRLSIL.

V usage is TRBV7-2 and J usage is TRBJ1-1; TRBD1 is a possible D gene (5 bases). The ends were cut back, 5 bases at V and 1 base at J, with 11 bases in the middle. Germline lookup yields CDR1 SGHTA and CDR2 FQGNSA. CDR3 size: 14 residues. CDR3 sequence (DNA): TGTGCCAGCAGCCTAGACAGTACGAACACTGAAGCTTTCTTT. Protein sequence: CASSLDSTNTEAFF.

The rearrangement uses TRBV28 and TRBJ2-7; maybe TRBD2 (5 bases). V lost 3 bases, J lost 2 bases, and 8 bases lay in between. The CDR3 length is 13 residues. From germline, CDR1 is MDHEN and CDR2 SYDVKM. DNA for the CDR3: TGTGCCAGCAGTTTCTGGGGAGCCTACGAGCAGTACTTC. Its translation: CASSFWGAYEQYF.

This clone appeared a few times. The chain couples TRBV25-1 to TRBJ2-7; 9 bases align to TRBD2. Germline CDR1 MGHDK, CDR2 SYGVNS. The V gene end was trimmed by 1 base and the J gene end by 3 bases; junction bases not matched to a gene: 7. This CDR3 is built from 16 residues. The CDR3 protein is CASSELGSGGFYEQYF. The CDR3 nucleotides are TGTGCCAGCAGTGAATTGGGTAGCGGGGGTTTCTACGAGCAGTACTTC.

The chain couples TRBV7-2 to TRBJ2-5; 11 positions agree with TRBD1. This CDR3 contains 15 residues. The trim removed 5 bases at V and 5 bases at J, leaving 7 bases unmatched. The germline CDR1 and CDR2 sequences are SGHTA and FQGNSA. CDR3 in DNA: TGTGCCAGCAGCCCAAGGACAGGGGGCGCGGAGACCCAGTACTTC. Translating it yields CASSPRTGGAETQYF.

The chain links TRBV7-2 to TRBJ1-2; possible D gene TRBD1, 6 bases. V was cut by 5 bases and J by 6 bases, with 22 bases left in between. This CDR3 has 16 residues. Germline V lookup: CDR1 SGHTA, CDR2 FQGNSA. CDR3 bases: TGTGCCAGCAGCCTAGAACCGGGACATCCCTGGAATGGCTACACCTTC. Residues: CASSLEPGHPWNGYTF.